These 9 T cell receptor beta chains were sequenced from one sample in a study of blood T cells in healthy people across ages. Using a J-beta primer mix together with a sample-barcoded 5' primer, a second PCR was run for roughly 6 to 12 cycles. TCRdb re-called the 5' RACE reads through MiXCR, storing one row per CDR3 protein. The sample lists hundreds of thousands of distinct CDR3 sequences, approximately 52% occurring once. The sample comprised blood. Receptor source: a man aged 55 to 70 in good health.

The chain employs TRBV5-1 and TRBJ2-3; the match to TRBD2 covers 10 bases. The CDR3 runs to 16 residues. Trimming removed 4 bases from V and 0 bases from J; junction bases left unmatched: 5. The V gene's germline CDR1 is SGHRS and CDR2 YFSETQ. CDR3 amino acids: CASSTGLATSTDTQYF. The CDR3 nucleotides are TGCGCCAGCAGCACGGGACTAGCGACTAGCACAGATACGCAGTATTTT.

The V call is TRBV6-1, the J call TRBJ2-6, with 8 nucleotides matching TRBD2. This CDR3 comprises 16 residues. Germline loops: CDR1 MNHNS, CDR2 SASEGT. With V trimmed by 5 bases and J by 1 base, 4 bases remained unmatched. The CDR3 reads CASSLGLASGANVLTF. The CDR3 DNA is TGTGCCAGCAGTCTCGGACTAGCTTCTGGGGCCAACGTCCTGACTTTC.

The V gene is TRBV20-1, the J gene TRBJ2-4; 11 positions agree with TRBD2. Germline V gene data show CDR1 as DFQATT and CDR2 as SNEGSKA (reference sequence). Unmatched junction bases numbered 10, after V lost 3 bases and J lost 0 bases. The CDR3 has 18 amino acids. CDR3 nucleotides: TGCAGTGCTAGTGTGACTAGCGGGACCGTCCTAGCCAAAAACATTCAGTACTTC. Translated: CSASVTSGTVLAKNIQYF.

V usage is TRBV5-1 and J usage is TRBJ2-7; 9 bases line up with TRBD2. Germline V gives CDR1 SGHRS, CDR2 YFSETQ. CDR3 length: 15 amino acids. Germline trimming cut 0 bases from V and 7 bases from J; bases unmatched to any gene: 8. Here the CDR3 DNA reads TGCGCCAGCAGCTTGGTTAGCGGGGGTAACAATGAGCAGTACTTC. Residues: CASSLVSGGNNEQYF.

This clonotype occurred a few times. The gene calls are TRBV20-1 and TRBJ2-7; D is possibly TRBD1 or TRBD2 (5 bases each). Trimming shortened V by 0 bases and J by 0 bases, and 15 bases separated the two germline ends. The germline gives CDR1 DFQATT, CDR2 SNEGSKA (reference sequence). The CDR3 consists of 16 residues. The CDR3 loop is CSAREVLAGSSYEQYF. The CDR3 region has the DNA TGCAGTGCTAGAGAGGTGTTGGCAGGGAGCTCCTACGAGCAGTACTTC.

The chain uses TRBV28 and TRBJ2-7; D possibly corresponds to TRBD1 (7 bases). The CDR3 is made up of 14 amino acids. V dropped 6 bases and J dropped 6 bases, with 18 bases sitting between them. Germline V gene sequence: CDR1 MDHEN, CDR2 SYDVKM. The CDR3 DNA sequence: TGTGCCAGCAGGGAGCAGGGGGGTTGGGGCGAGCAGTACTTC. It specifies CASREQGGWGEQYF.

This sequence joins TRBV20-1 and TRBJ2-7; weak D call: TRBD1 (6 bases). V gave up 6 bases and J gave up 2 bases, with 17 bases separating them. The CDR3 is 14 amino acids. CDR1 is DFQATT, CDR2 SNEGSKA, per germline (reference sequence). As DNA, the CDR3 is TGCAGTGCGCTCCGAGGGCAGGGGACCTACGAGCAGTACTTC. This sequence encodes CSALRGQGTYEQYF.

This chain uses TRBV2 with TRBJ2-1, with 11 positions matching TRBD2. There are 14 residues in the CDR3. Germline values: CDR1 SNHLY, CDR2 FYNNEI. V lost 5 bases and J lost 10; bases outside the gene matches: 7. The DNA of the CDR3 is TGTGCCAGCAGTCGACTAGCGGGAAATGGCGAGCAGTTCTTC. Amino acids: CASSRLAGNGEQFF.

This chain uses TRBV7-8 with TRBJ2-7; the D gene is possibly TRBD2 (5 bases). Trimming stripped 6 bases from V and 2 bases from J, with 11 bases between. The germline V gene encodes CDR1 SGHVS and CDR2 FQNEAQ. This CDR3 is 13 amino acids long. In nucleotides, the CDR3 is TGTGCCAGCAGACCGGCGGGTACCTACGAGCAGTACTTC. This codes for CASRPAGTYEQYF.